This T cell receptor beta chain originates from a study of blood T cell repertoires in COVID-19. Study information: Spain, Italy and the United States supplied samples that represented acute and convalescent COVID-19. T cells, B-cell-depleted T cells, or PBMCs supplied cDNA or gDNA.

V gave up 4 bases and J gave up 7 bases; unmatched junction bases: 2. CDR1 is KGHDR, CDR2 SFDVKD, per germline. CDR3 length: 13 residues. TCRdb keeps only in-frame clones here, not all; method: immunoSEQ multiplex PCR. The table records about 300,000 clones, roughly 91% of them present only once. This receptor was identified in a woman in her thirties with COVID-19, enrolled during active disease. Sequenced: peripheral blood. The chain links TRBV24-1 to TRBJ2-2; TRBD1 matches at 7 bases. CDR3 region: CATSEGGGGELFF. The CDR3 DNA reads as TGTGCCACCAGTGAAGGGGGCGGCGGGGAGCTGTTTTTT.